This TCR beta chain was captured in a study of blood T cell repertoires in COVID-19. The CDR3 runs 15 residues. J was trimmed by 4 bases and V by 4 bases; bases with no gene match: 2. The germline V gene has CDR1 LGHDT and CDR2 YNNKEL (reference sequence). Method: immunoSEQ multiplex PCR; TCRdb's copy keeps in-frame clones and lacks some. The data hold under 200,000 clones, with approximately 86% observed a single time. This chain uses TRBV3-1 (or the pseudogene TRBV3-2) with TRBJ2-7, with 15 bases aligning to TRBD2. The origin of this receptor is an elderly woman in a cohort sampled during active or convalescent COVID-19. Sequencing was carried out using peripheral blood. CDR3 DNA sequence: TGTGCCAGCAGCCCCGGACTAGCGGGAGGGTACGAGCAGTACGTC. It encodes CASSPGLAGGYEQYV.